This T cell receptor beta chain came from a study of blood T cell repertoires in COVID-19. Study context: Recovered status in Cohort 3 required two negative PCRs, clearance, or symptom resolution. COVID-19 samples, acute and convalescent, were from the United States, Italy and Spain.

In the authors' workflow: From reference gene primer amplification, estimates of nucleated cell counts were derived. TCRdb's table, derived via immunoSEQ multiplex PCR, lists solely in-frame clones and lacks some. V and J calls and clone size are copied from that table; D and trimming were computed from the DNA. Of under 400,000 clones listed, 70% to 90% are singletons. The table lists this clone with a count of one. Everyone who took part was about 18 to 90 years old, and they came from some 23 US areas. The clonotype originates from a man aged 35-49 years in a cohort exposed to, infected with or recovered from COVID-19 (not recorded which). Sequenced material: PBMCs or T cells enriched from blood (not recorded which).

The CDR3 protein is CASSQSQTGSYEQYF. The DNA of the CDR3 is TGTGCCAGCAGCCAATCACAGACAGGTTCCTACGAGCAGTACTTC. The chain employs TRBV3-1 (or the pseudogene TRBV3-2) and TRBJ2-7, with D possibly being TRBD1 (6 bases). Trimming took 2 bases from V and 1 from J, leaving 12 bases between them. This CDR3 region has 15 residues. Germline CDR1 and CDR2: LGHDT and YNNKEL (reference sequence).